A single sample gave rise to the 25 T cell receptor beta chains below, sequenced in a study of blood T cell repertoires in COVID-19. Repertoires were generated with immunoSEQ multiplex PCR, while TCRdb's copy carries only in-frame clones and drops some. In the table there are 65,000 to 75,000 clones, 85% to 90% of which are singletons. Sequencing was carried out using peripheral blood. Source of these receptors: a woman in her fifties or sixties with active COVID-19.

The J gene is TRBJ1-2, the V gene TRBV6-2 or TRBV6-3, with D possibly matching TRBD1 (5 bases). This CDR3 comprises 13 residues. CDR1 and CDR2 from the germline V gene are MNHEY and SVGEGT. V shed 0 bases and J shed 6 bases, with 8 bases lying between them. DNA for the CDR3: TGTGCCAGCAGTTACTCAGGGGCGGATGGCTACACCTTC. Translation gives CASSYSGADGYTF.

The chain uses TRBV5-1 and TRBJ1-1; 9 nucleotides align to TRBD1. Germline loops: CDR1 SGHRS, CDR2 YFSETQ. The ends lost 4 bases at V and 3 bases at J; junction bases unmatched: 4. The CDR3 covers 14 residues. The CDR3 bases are TGCGCCAGCAGCGCGGGACAGGGCGACACTGAAGCTTTCTTT. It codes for CASSAGQGDTEAFF.

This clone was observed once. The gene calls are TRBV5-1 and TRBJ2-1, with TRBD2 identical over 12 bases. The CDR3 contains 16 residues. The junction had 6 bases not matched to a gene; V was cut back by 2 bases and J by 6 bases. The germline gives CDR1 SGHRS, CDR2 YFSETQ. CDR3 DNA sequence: TGCGCCAGCAGCTTACAACTAGCGGGAGGTTTCAATGAGCAGTTCTTC. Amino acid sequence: CASSLQLAGGFNEQFF.

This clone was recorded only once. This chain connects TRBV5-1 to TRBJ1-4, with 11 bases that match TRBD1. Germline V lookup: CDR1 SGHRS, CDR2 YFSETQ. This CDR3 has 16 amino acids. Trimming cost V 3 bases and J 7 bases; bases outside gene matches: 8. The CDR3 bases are TGCGCCAGCAGCTCCGGGACAGGGGGATCGGTTGAAAAACTGTTTTTT. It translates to CASSSGTGGSVEKLFF. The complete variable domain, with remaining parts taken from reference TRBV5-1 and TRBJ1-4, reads KAGVTQTPRYLIKTRGQQVTLSCSPISGHRSVSWYQQTPGQGLQFLFEYFSETQRNKGNFPGRFSGRQFSNSRSEMNVSTLELGDSALYLCASSSGTGGSVEKLFFGSGTQLSVL.

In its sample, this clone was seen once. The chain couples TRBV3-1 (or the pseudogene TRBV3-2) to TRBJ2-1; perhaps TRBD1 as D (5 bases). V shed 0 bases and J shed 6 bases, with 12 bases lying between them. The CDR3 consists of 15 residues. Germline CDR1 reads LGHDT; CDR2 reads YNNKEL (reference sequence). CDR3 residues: CASSQEFGQLNEQFF. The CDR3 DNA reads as TGTGCCAGCAGCCAAGAGTTTGGACAACTCAATGAGCAGTTCTTC.

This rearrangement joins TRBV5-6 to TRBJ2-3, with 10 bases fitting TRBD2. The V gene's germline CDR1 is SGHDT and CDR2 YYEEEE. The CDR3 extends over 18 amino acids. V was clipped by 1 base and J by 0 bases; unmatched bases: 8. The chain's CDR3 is CASSLWLAGVASTDTQYF. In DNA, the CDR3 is TGTGCCAGCAGCTTGTGGCTAGCGGGAGTGGCTAGCACAGATACGCAGTATTTT.

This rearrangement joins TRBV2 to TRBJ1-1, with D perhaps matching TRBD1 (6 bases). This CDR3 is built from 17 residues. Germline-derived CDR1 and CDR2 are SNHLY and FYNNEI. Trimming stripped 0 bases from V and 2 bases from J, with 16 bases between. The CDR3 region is CASSEARVRGANTEAFF. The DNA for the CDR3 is TGTGCCAGCAGTGAAGCGCGCGTCAGGGGCGCCAACACTGAAGCTTTCTTT.

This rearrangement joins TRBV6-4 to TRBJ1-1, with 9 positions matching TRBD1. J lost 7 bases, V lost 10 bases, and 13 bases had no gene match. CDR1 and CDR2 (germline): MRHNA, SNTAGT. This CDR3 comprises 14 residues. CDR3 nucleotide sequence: TGTGCCACCCGCCCGGGACAGGGAATAAATGAAGCTTTCTTT. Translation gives CATRPGQGINEAFF.

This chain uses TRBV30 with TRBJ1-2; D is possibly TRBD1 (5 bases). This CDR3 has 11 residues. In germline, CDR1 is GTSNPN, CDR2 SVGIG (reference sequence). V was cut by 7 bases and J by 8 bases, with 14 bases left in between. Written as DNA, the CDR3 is TGTGCCTTGGTACGGGGGATGGGCTACACCTTC. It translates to CALVRGMGYTF.

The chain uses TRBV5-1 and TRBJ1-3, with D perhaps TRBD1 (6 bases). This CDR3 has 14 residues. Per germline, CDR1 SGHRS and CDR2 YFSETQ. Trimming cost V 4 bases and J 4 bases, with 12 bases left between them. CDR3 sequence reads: CASSIPGAGNTIYF. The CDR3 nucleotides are TGCGCCAGCAGCATACCAGGGGCCGGAAACACCATATATTTT.

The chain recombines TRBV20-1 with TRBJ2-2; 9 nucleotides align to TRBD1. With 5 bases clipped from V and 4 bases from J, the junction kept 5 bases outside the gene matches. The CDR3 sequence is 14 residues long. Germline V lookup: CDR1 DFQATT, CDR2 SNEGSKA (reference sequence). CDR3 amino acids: CSAGGQGITGELFF. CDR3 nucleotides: TGCAGTGCTGGTGGACAGGGGATCACCGGGGAGCTGTTTTTT.

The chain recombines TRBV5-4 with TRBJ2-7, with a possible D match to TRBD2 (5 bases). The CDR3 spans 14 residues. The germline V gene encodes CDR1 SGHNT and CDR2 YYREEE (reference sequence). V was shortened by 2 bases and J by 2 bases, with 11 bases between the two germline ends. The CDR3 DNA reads TGTGCCAGCAGCTTATCCCCCGGGACCTACGAGCAGTACTTC. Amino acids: CASSLSPGTYEQYF.

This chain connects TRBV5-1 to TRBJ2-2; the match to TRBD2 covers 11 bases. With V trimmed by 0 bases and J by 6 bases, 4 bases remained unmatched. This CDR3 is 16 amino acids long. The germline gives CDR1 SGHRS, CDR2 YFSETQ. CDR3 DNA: TGCGCCAGCAGCTTGGCTAGCGGGAGGTCCCCCGGGGAGCTGTTTTTT. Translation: CASSLASGRSPGELFF.

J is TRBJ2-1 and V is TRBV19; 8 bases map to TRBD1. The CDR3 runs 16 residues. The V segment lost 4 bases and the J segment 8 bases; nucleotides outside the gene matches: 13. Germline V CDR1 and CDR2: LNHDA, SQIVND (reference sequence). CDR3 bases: TGTGCCAGTAGTACCCCAGGGGGCGTCCACCCACATGAGCAGTTCTTC. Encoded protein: CASSTPGGVHPHEQFF.

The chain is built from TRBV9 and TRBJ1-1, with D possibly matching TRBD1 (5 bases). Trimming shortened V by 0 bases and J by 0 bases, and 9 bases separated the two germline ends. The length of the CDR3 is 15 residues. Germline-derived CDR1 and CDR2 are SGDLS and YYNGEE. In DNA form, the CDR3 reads TGTGCCAGCAGCGTAGGAGTCAGGGTGAACACTGAAGCTTTCTTT. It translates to CASSVGVRVNTEAFF.

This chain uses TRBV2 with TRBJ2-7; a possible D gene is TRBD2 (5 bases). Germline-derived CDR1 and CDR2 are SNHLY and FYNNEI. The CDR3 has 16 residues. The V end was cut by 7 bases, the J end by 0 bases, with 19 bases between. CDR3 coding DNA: TGTGCCAGCACCGACCCCCGGGGTCCTAGCTCCTACGAGCAGTACTTC. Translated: CASTDPRGPSSYEQYF.

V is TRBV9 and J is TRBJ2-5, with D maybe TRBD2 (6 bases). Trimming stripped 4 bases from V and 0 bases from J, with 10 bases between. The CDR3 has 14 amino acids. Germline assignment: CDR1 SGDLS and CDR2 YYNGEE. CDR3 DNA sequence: TGTGCCAGCAGCAGGGACTTGCACCAAGAGACCCAGTACTTC. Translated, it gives CASSRDLHQETQYF.

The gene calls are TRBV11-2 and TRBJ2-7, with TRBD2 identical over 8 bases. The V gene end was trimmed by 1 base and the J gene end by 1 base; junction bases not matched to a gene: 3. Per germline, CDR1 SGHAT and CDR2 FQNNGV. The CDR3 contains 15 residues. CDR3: CASSLGASGSYEQYF. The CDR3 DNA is TGTGCCAGCAGCTTAGGGGCTAGCGGGTCCTACGAGCAGTACTTC.

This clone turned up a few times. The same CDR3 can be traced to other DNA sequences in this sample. The CDR3 DNA reads TGTGCCAGCAGCCTGGAGGGTAGCACAGATACGCAGTATTTT. Protein: CASSLEGSTDTQYF. The rearrangement links TRBV7-9 to TRBJ2-3; D might be TRBD2 (6 bases). V was cut by 5 bases and J by 0 bases, with 9 bases left in between. Germline assignment: CDR1 SEHNR and CDR2 FQNEAQ (reference sequence). The CDR3 length is 14 residues.

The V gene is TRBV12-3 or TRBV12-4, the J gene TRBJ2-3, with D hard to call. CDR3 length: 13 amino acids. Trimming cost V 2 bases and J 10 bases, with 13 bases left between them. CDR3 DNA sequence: TGTGCCAGCAGTTTACATGGCTCCCCCCCGCAGTATTTT. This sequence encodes CASSLHGSPPQYF.

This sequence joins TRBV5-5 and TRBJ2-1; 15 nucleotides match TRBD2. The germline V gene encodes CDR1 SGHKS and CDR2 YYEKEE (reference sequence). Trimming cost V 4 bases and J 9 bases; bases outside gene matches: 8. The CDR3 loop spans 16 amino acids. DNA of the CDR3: TGTGCCAGCAGCCATGGACTAGCGGGAGGGCCAGGTGAGCAGTTCTTC. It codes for CASSHGLAGGPGEQFF.

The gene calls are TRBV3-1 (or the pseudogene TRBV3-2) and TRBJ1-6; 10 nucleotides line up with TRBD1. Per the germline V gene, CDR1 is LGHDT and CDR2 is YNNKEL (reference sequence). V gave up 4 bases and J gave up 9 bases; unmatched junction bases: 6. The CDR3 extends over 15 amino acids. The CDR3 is CASSRGTGESSPLHF. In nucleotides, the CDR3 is TGTGCCAGCAGCCGAGGGACAGGGGAAAGTTCACCCCTCCACTTT.

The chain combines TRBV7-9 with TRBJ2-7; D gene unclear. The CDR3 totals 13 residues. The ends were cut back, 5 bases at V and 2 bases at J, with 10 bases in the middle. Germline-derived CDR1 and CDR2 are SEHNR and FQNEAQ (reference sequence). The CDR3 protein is CASSLDLTYEQYF. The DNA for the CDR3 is TGTGCCAGCAGCCTCGACTTAACCTACGAGCAGTACTTC.

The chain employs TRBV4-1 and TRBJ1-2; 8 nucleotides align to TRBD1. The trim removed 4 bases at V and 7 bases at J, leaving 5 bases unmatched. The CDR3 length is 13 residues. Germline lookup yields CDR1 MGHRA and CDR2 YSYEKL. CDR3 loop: CASSLGQGVGYTF. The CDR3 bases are TGCGCCAGCAGCCTTGGACAGGGCGTTGGCTACACCTTC.

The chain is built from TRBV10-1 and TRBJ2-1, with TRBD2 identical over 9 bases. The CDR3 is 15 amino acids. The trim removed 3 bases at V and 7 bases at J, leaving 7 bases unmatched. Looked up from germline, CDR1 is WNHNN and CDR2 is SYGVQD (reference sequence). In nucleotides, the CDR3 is TGCGCCAGCAGTGACATGCTAGCGGGATTGAATGAGCAGTTCTTC. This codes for CASSDMLAGLNEQFF.